These 24 T cell receptor beta chains originate from one sample sequenced in a study of radiotherapy plus CTLA-4 blockade in lung cancer. The data were produced by immunoSEQ multiplex PCR, yet TCRdb's version contains in-frame clones alone and is incomplete. This table holds some 110,000 clones, approximately 84% found once. The source was peripheral blood, collected from a patient treated with radiotherapy plus ipilimumab. All receptors derive from a human donor with non-small cell lung cancer who had a partial response to radiotherapy plus ipilimumab.

This clone was observed at least ten times. The rearrangement uses TRBV6-1 and TRBJ1-1, with D maybe TRBD1 (5 bases). Looked up from germline, CDR1 is MNHNS and CDR2 is SASEGT. This CDR3 is 13 amino acids long. With 6 bases removed from V and 6 bases from J, the gap between germline ends came to 14 bases. This chain's CDR3 is CASSPSPGAEAFF. In DNA, the CDR3 is TGTGCCAGCAGCCCATCGCCGGGGGCTGAAGCTTTCTTT.

The chain uses TRBV5-4 and TRBJ2-3; 8 nucleotides match TRBD1. CDR1 and CDR2 (germline): SGHNT, YYREEE (reference sequence). The CDR3 runs 16 residues. V shed 4 bases, J shed 1 base, and the junction held 8 bases outside the gene matches. In nucleotides, the CDR3 is TGTGCCAGCAGCGCCGGACAGGGCGGCGGCACAGATACGCAGTATTTT. Protein product: CASSAGQGGGTDTQYF.

The chain links TRBV7-8 to TRBJ1-1; 9 nucleotides line up with TRBD1. V lost 3 bases and J lost 6; bases outside the gene matches: 11. The CDR3 is 16 amino acids. Germline values: CDR1 SGHVS, CDR2 FQNEAQ. The CDR3 nucleotides are TGTGCCAGCAGCTTCCGTCCCGGGACAGGGTTCCCTGAAGCTTTCTTT. Translating it yields CASSFRPGTGFPEAFF.

This chain links TRBV18 with TRBJ2-7; D is undetermined. V was shortened by 2 bases and J by 3 bases, with 8 bases between the two germline ends. The CDR3 totals 13 residues. Looked up from germline, CDR1 is KGHSH and CDR2 is LQKENI. This chain's CDR3 is CASSPTVSYEQYV. The CDR3 DNA reads as TGTGCCAGCTCACCAACAGTCAGCTACGAGCAGTACGTC.

This rearrangement joins TRBV28 to TRBJ1-4; 10 bases match TRBD1. V gave up 8 bases and J gave up 6 bases; unmatched junction bases: 15. CDR1 and CDR2 from the germline V gene are MDHEN and SYDVKM. CDR3 size: 17 residues. The CDR3 bases are TGTGCCAGCGGGCCGGGACAGGGGAGATCAGGGGATGAAAAACTGTTTTTT. This encodes CASGPGQGRSGDEKLFF.

The V gene is TRBV7-2, the J gene TRBJ1-5; D unclear. Germline assignment: CDR1 SGHTA and CDR2 FQGNSA. The CDR3 is 14 residues long. Trimming removed 6 bases from V and 4 bases from J, with 13 bases in between. CDR3 sequence reads: CASRNPRGNQPQHF. CDR3 sequence (DNA): TGTGCCAGCAGGAACCCCCGAGGGAATCAGCCCCAGCATTTT.

This rearrangement joins TRBV28 to TRBJ2-5, with 8 nucleotides matching TRBD2. The V gene's germline CDR1 is MDHEN and CDR2 SYDVKM. Trimming removed 6 bases from V and 2 bases from J; junction bases left unmatched: 11. The CDR3 is 16 residues long. CDR3 sequence: CASSPAIGGRQETQYF. In nucleotides, the CDR3 is TGTGCCAGCAGCCCCGCTATTGGCGGGAGGCAAGAGACCCAGTACTTC.

The chain carries TRBV5-4 and TRBJ1-5; 7 bases align to TRBD1. The CDR3 spans 14 residues. CDR1 is SGHNT, CDR2 YYREEE, per germline (reference sequence). V lost 3 bases and J lost 2; bases outside the gene matches: 2. This chain's CDR3 is CASSSGQGNQPQHF. Here the CDR3 DNA reads TGTGCCAGCAGCTCCGGACAGGGCAATCAGCCCCAGCATTTT.

This clone showed up just a few times. V usage is TRBV10-2 and J usage is TRBJ2-5; 10 bases line up with TRBD2. The end of the DNA aligns better with TRBJ2-7, so the J call may be wrong. The CDR3 totals 17 residues. The germline CDR1 and CDR2 sequences are WSHSY and SAAADI. Here the CDR3 DNA reads TGCGCCAGCAGTGTTTCTTTAGGACTAGCGGTTGAGTACGAGCAGTACTTC. Residues: CASSVSLGLAVEYEQYF.

This clone was picked up a small number of times. The rearrangement joins TRBV5-6 to TRBJ2-1, with D perhaps matching TRBD1 (6 bases). CDR1 SGHDT and CDR2 YYEEEE come from the germline V gene. This CDR3 spans 13 amino acids. Trimming cost V 3 bases and J 6 bases, with 10 bases left between them. The CDR3 DNA sequence: TGTGCCAGCAGCTCCGGACAGCGCAATGAGCAGTTCTTC. Protein: CASSSGQRNEQFF.

This clone was detected only once. The chain recombines TRBV5-4 with TRBJ2-5; D possibly corresponds to TRBD2 (6 bases). The germline V gene encodes CDR1 SGHNT and CDR2 YYREEE (reference sequence). There are 14 residues in the CDR3. V was trimmed by 0 bases and J by 5 bases, leaving 11 bases between them. Here the CDR3 DNA reads TGTGCCAGCAGCTTGGCTGGGGGGTCGGAGACCCAGTACTTC. Its protein is CASSLAGGSETQYF.

Here the CDR3 DNA reads TGTGCCAGCAGTGAAGCGCCAGGGCATGAGCAGTACGTC. It specifies CASSEAPGHEQYV. The chain combines TRBV6-1 with TRBJ2-7, with a weak D call TRBD1 (5 bases). V was pared by 0 bases and J by 7 bases, with 10 bases between. The CDR3 length is 13 residues. Looked up from germline, CDR1 is MNHNS and CDR2 is SASEGT.

This chain links TRBV6-4 with TRBJ1-3; D not certain. CDR1 is MRHNA and CDR2 is SNTAGT in the germline V gene. V dropped 2 bases and J dropped 3 bases, with 8 bases sitting between them. CDR3 length: 14 amino acids. CDR3 bases: TGTGCCAGCAGTGACGTACTCTTTGGAAACACCATATATTTT. It encodes CASSDVLFGNTIYF.

V is TRBV27 and J is TRBJ1-2; D is uncertain. CDR3 length equals 13 residues. CDR1 MNHEY and CDR2 SMNVEV come from the germline V gene (reference sequence). The V end was cut by 2 bases, the J end by 2 bases, with 6 bases between. Here the CDR3 reads CASSLKRNYGYTF. DNA for the CDR3: TGTGCCAGCAGTTTAAAACGGAACTATGGCTACACCTTC.

The V gene is TRBV5-1, the J gene TRBJ2-7; perhaps TRBD1 as D (6 bases). CDR3 length equals 16 residues. Germline V gene data show CDR1 as SGHRS and CDR2 as YFSETQ. The V and J ends lost 3 bases and 5 bases respectively, with 21 bases between them. In DNA form, the CDR3 reads TGCGCCAGCAGCTCAATCGGACCGGGACAAAAGAACGAGCAGTACTTC. Protein product: CASSSIGPGQKNEQYF.

The chain employs TRBV19 and TRBJ2-5; no firm D call. Deletions cut 3 bases from V and 2 bases from J, with 16 bases between. Germline-derived CDR1 and CDR2 are LNHDA and SQIVND (reference sequence). The CDR3 contains 16 residues. CDR3 in DNA: TGTGCCAGTAGTATCCACAACAGCCTTTCTCAAGAGACCCAGTACTTC. Translation: CASSIHNSLSQETQYF.

This clone has a handful of counts. The genes are TRBV2 and TRBJ2-3; perhaps TRBD2 as D (7 bases). Germline V gene data show CDR1 as SNHLY and CDR2 as FYNNEI. V shed 6 bases and J shed 1 base, with 14 bases lying between them. The CDR3 consists of 15 residues. The CDR3 nucleotides are TGTGCCAGCAGCCCCAGGGGAGGGGGCACAGATACGCAGTATTTT. As protein: CASSPRGGGTDTQYF.

The chain is built from TRBV5-6 and TRBJ1-2; the D gene is possibly TRBD1 (5 bases). The CDR3 extends over 14 amino acids. Per germline, CDR1 SGHDT and CDR2 YYEEEE. Deletions cut 4 bases from V and 6 bases from J, with 16 bases between. CDR3 loop: CASSPGGVRDGYTF. CDR3 bases: TGTGCCAGCAGCCCCGGGGGGGTGAGGGATGGCTACACCTTC. The variable domain in full, completed from reference TRBV5-6 and TRBJ1-2, reads DAGVTQSPTHLIKTRGQQVTLRCSPKSGHDTVSWYQQALGQGPQFIFQYYEEEERQRGNFPDRFSGHQFPNYSSELNVNALLLGDSALYLCASSPGGVRDGYTFGSGTRLTVV.

The rearrangement links TRBV5-1 to TRBJ2-3; D may be TRBD1 (6 bases). The germline V and J ends were trimmed by 0 bases and 4 bases, with 12 bases remaining between them. The germline gives CDR1 SGHRS, CDR2 YFSETQ. This CDR3 comprises 15 residues. CDR3 DNA sequence: TGCGCCAGCAGCTTGGGCACAGGGAGCCCAGATACGCAGTATTTT. It codes for CASSLGTGSPDTQYF.

The CDR3 protein is CASSPDRAKTEAFF. In DNA, the CDR3 is TGCGCCAGCAGTCCCGACAGGGCCAAAACCGAAGCTTTCTTT. The chain carries TRBV5-1 and TRBJ1-1; 7 positions agree with TRBD1. CDR1 SGHRS and CDR2 YFSETQ come from the germline V gene. After removal of 5 bases from V and 8 bases from J, the junction contained 12 bases not matched to a gene. CDR3 length: 14 residues.

The V call is TRBV5-5, the J call TRBJ2-1, with D uncertain. CDR1 and CDR2 (germline): SGHKS, YYEKEE (reference sequence). This CDR3 region has 13 residues. The germline V and J ends were trimmed by 4 bases and 3 bases, with 8 bases remaining between them. CDR3 region: CASSVRDYNEQFF. DNA for the CDR3: TGTGCCAGCAGCGTTAGAGACTACAATGAGCAGTTCTTC.

The gene calls are TRBV7-9 and TRBJ1-2; the match to TRBD1 covers 8 bases. In germline, CDR1 is SEHNR, CDR2 FQNEAQ (reference sequence). V trimming: 5 bases; J trimming: 2 bases; junction bases outside the gene matches: 7. The CDR3 is made up of 15 amino acids. The chain's CDR3 is CASSAPGQVNYGYTF. CDR3 nucleotides: TGTGCCAGCAGCGCGCCGGGACAGGTCAACTATGGCTACACCTTC.

V gene TRBV7-8 combines with J gene TRBJ1-3; 8 bases agree with TRBD1. Germline V lookup: CDR1 SGHVS, CDR2 FQNEAQ. J gave up 0 bases and V 3 bases, and 1 base lay outside the gene matches. CDR3 length equals 15 residues. The CDR3 DNA is TGTGCCAGCAGCTTTGACAGGGGCTCTGGAAACACCATATATTTT. Residues: CASSFDRGSGNTIYF.

This CDR3 reads CASKLGTDDNQPQHF. The CDR3 region has the DNA TGTGCCAGTAAACTAGGGACAGACGACAATCAGCCCCAGCATTTT. The chain has TRBV19 and TRBJ1-5; the match to TRBD1 covers 7 bases. The V and J ends lost 7 bases and 3 bases, in that order; junction bases with no gene match: 9. The CDR3 covers 15 residues. Germline CDR1 reads LNHDA; CDR2 reads SQIVND (reference sequence).